This entry is about one T cell receptor beta chain. This sample is drawn from a study of cytotoxic CD8 clonotypes in ibrutinib-treated CLL. Sequenced by immunoSEQ multiplex PCR; TCRdb stores in-frame clones only, minus some. The data show under 200,000 clones, with about 84% seen just once and roughly 4.5% held by the top ten. Trimming removed 3 bases at V and 4 bases at J, with 21 bases between. The CDR3 has 17 residues. The germline V gene has CDR1 SGHAT and CDR2 FQNNGV. The chain uses TRBV11-2 and TRBJ1-2; D is perhaps TRBD1 (5 bases). The starting material was PBMCs, obtained after 24 months of ibrutinib treatment. This receptor was obtained from a human donor with chronic lymphocytic leukemia. The CDR3 DNA is TGTGCCAGCAGCTTCCCCTCCGGGACCTTCCTATCCTATGGCTACACCTTC. Protein sequence: CASSFPSGTFLSYGYTF.